Sequencing of this T cell receptor beta chain was carried out in a study of T cell changes during pregnancy in multiple sclerosis. The V gene end was trimmed by 11 bases and the J gene end by 4 bases; junction bases not matched to a gene: 3. The CDR3 is made up of 12 amino acids. CDR1 and CDR2 from the germline V gene are MGHRA and YSYEKL. Here immunoSEQ multiplex PCR was the method, and the copy in TCRdb shows in-frame clones only, minus some. The repertoire has 95,000 to 100,000 clones, around 90% of them found once; the top ten carry around 3.1%. This TCR came from a female donor with multiple sclerosis, enrolled in a pregnancy study. This material consisted of peripheral blood, taken in the second trimester of pregnancy. The V call is TRBV4-1, the J call TRBJ1-5; 9 nucleotides match TRBD1. In nucleotides, the CDR3 is TGCGCCGGACAGGGGAATAATCAGCCCCAGCATTTT. As protein: CAGQGNNQPQHF.